Listed below are T cell receptor beta chains from one sample, sequenced in a study of spatial heterogeneity in lung cancer. One entry per CDR3 protein results from TCRdb running MiXCR on the 5' RACE reads. Altogether 10,000 to 15,000 distinct CDR3 sequences are present, around 5% being singletons, with the ten largest covering about 35%. Sequences were derived from lung tumor tissue, sampled at surgery. The receptors stem from a male donor with early-stage non-small cell lung cancer. Each CDR3 is given with its conserved first and last residue. D genes are given only for firm matches.

cdr3_aa	d_call	v_call	j_call
CASSPGRTGETQYF	TRBD1	TRBV5-1	TRBJ2-5
CASSQGANPSGRWDEQFF	TRBD2	TRBV23-1	TRBJ2-1
CASSPLAGSYNEQFF	-	TRBV7-3	TRBJ2-1
CASSLLQGGETQYF	-	TRBV14	TRBJ2-5
CASSPNRGNQPQHF	TRBD1	TRBV7-2	TRBJ1-5
CASSSISGGWADTQYF	-	TRBV7-8	TRBJ2-3
CASSLKTGLNTEAFF	-	TRBV27	TRBJ1-1
CASSLDIPVLAPLTNEQFF	-	TRBV11-2	TRBJ2-1
CSARDSRTGMNNEQFF	-	TRBV20-1	TRBJ2-1
CSAREASGSRKFF	TRBD2	TRBV20-1	TRBJ2-1
CASSDPDGMRSLNEKLFF	-	TRBV2	TRBJ1-4
CASSSGQGYQETQYF	TRBD1	TRBV7-2	TRBJ2-5
CASSYDRVRTEAFF	TRBD1	TRBV6-5	TRBJ1-1
CASSVSSPTYNEQFF	-	TRBV2	TRBJ2-1
CASSLDLNTEAFF	-	TRBV7-8	TRBJ1-1
CASPEGGGGPYNEQFF	-	TRBV6-1	TRBJ2-1
CASSTNPGPGLQSPLHF	-	TRBV27	TRBJ1-6
CSGETEWRETQYF	-	TRBV29-1	TRBJ2-5
CASSVKGSGANVLTF	-	TRBV2	TRBJ2-6
CASSQGRTLGIDEQYF	-	TRBV4-1	TRBJ2-7
CASSHGRPAGGYTF	-	TRBV13	TRBJ1-2
CASSVASNYGYTF	-	TRBV9	TRBJ1-2
CASSWRTEGVGNSPLHF	-	TRBV6-5	TRBJ1-6
CATSAQRSSGANVLTF	-	TRBV24-1	TRBJ2-6
CASSGGSGTQETQYF	TRBD2	TRBV25-1	TRBJ2-5
CASSVSPVGETQYF	-	TRBV9	TRBJ2-5
CASGQTEIPREQYF	-	TRBV12-3/TRBV12-4	TRBJ2-7
CASWPENTGELFF	-	TRBV27	TRBJ2-2
CAWSVGLNNSPLHF	-	TRBV30	TRBJ1-6
CAISGGLSTDTQYF	-	TRBV10-3	TRBJ2-3
CASKDRGHGELFF	TRBD1	TRBV6-2/TRBV6-3	TRBJ2-2
CASSQSGRALTDTQYF	TRBD2	TRBV7-2	TRBJ2-3
CSGGGADTQYF	-	TRBV20-1	TRBJ2-3
CASSPTYLPQHF	-	TRBV6-2/TRBV6-3	TRBJ1-5
CASTHAGLAGGQKNTQYF	TRBD2	TRBV7-2	TRBJ2-5
CASSLEGHRYYEQYF	-	TRBV7-2	TRBJ2-7
CASAPGLVNTGELFF	TRBD2	TRBV7-2	TRBJ2-2
CASSFGGAEAFF	-	TRBV12-3/TRBV12-4	TRBJ1-1
CASSPEASTDTQYF	-	TRBV7-2	TRBJ2-3
CASSGFGTGGDYGYTF	TRBD1	TRBV6-5	TRBJ1-2
CASSPGNTIYF	-	TRBV10-2	TRBJ1-3
CASSLTGTGTYEQYF	TRBD1	TRBV11-2	TRBJ2-7
CASETRSGRAAGELFF	TRBD2	TRBV11-2	TRBJ2-2
CASSDSRGVTYNEQFF	TRBD2	TRBV6-4	TRBJ2-1
CASSQVATSGILITDTQYF	-	TRBV3-2	TRBJ2-3
CASRLATGGPTYNEQFF	-	TRBV12-2	TRBJ2-1
CASTKQGAGDTQYF	TRBD1	TRBV12-3/TRBV12-4	TRBJ2-3
CATSVAPPNTGELFF	-	TRBV24-1	TRBJ2-2
CSAYPGTKTYNEQFF	-	TRBV20-1	TRBJ2-1
CASGTRRRTEAFF	-	TRBV12-3/TRBV12-4	TRBJ1-1
CASSLSTGYSNQPQHF	-	TRBV7-2	TRBJ1-5